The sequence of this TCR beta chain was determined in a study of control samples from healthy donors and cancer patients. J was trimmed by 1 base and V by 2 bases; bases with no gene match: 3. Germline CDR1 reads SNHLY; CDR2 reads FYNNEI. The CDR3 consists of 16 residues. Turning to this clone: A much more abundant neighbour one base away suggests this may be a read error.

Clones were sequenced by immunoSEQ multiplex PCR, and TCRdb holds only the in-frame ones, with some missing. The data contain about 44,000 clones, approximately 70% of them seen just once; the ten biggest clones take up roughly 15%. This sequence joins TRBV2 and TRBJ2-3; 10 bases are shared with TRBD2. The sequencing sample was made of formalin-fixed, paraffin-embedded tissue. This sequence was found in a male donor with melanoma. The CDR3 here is CASSELTSGCTDTQYF. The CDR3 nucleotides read TGTGCCAGCAGTGAATTGACTAGCGGGTGCACAGATACGCAGTATTTT.